The present T cell receptor beta chain was sequenced within a study of cytomegalovirus exposure and HLA in healthy donors. The PCR made use of 60 Vbeta and 13 Jbeta primers. Profiling relied on immunoSEQ multiplex PCR, and the TCRdb table lists in-frame clones only, not all of them. The sample shows approximately 59,000 clones, 62% of them seen only once. Study-wide findings and caveats: There were under 200 TCR beta chains listed as cytomegalovirus-associated. The study reported that TCR beta sequences accurately predicted HLA-A and HLA-B alleles in most subjects.

Germline V gene lookup returns CDR1 MDHEN and CDR2 SYDVKM. V dropped 6 bases and J dropped 4 bases, with 10 bases sitting between them. The CDR3 is made up of 13 amino acids. On this clone: Its antigen is unidentified.

Sequenced: PBMCs. The chain employs TRBV28 and TRBJ1-5, with D tentatively TRBD1 (5 bases). The TCR was taken from a man aged 30-40 years in good health and CMV-seronegative. CDR3 sequence reads: CASRSGMNQPQHF. In DNA form, the CDR3 reads TGTGCCAGCAGATCAGGGATGAATCAGCCCCAGCATTTT.